This TCR beta chain originates from a study of T cell repertoires in cytomegalovirus infection. This clonotype was recorded at least ten times. One entry per CDR3 protein, called by TCRdb with MiXCR from the reads. The repertoire consists of 740,000 or so distinct CDR3 sequences, with 35% to 45% occurring once and the leading ten covering around 2.8%. The receptor was derived from a human donor in good health (CMV status not recorded). Some clones in this sample may be carry-over from other donors' samples. Sequencing used PBMCs.

CDR3 bases: TGTGCCAGCAGTTCTCTCGACTCCTACGAGCAGTACTTC. Translation: CASSSLDSYEQYF. This chain joins TRBV28 and TRBJ2-7; D is uncertain. Germline CDR1 is MDHEN and CDR2 is SYDVKM. The CDR3 contains 13 residues. Trimming removed 4 bases at V and 0 bases at J, with 7 bases between.